Listed here are 6 T cell receptor beta chains from one sample, sequenced in a study of shared clonotypes between healthy human individuals. Sequencing was performed with immunoSEQ multiplex PCR; in TCRdb, only in-frame clones are kept and a portion is missing. The repertoire has over a million clones, 97% to 99% of them found once; the top ten carry about 0.35%. Sequencing was done on a sample of naive CD4+ T cells sorted from blood. Documented subset: CD45RA+ positively selected. These receptors were taken from a man aged 25 to 40 in good health.

V and J are TRBV28 and TRBJ2-7, with no clear D. The CDR3 is made up of 14 amino acids. The V end was cut by 3 bases, the J end by 6 bases, with 15 bases between. Germline lookup yields CDR1 MDHEN and CDR2 SYDVKM. The CDR3 DNA is TGTGCCAGCAGTTTGCTGGGAACCTTTGTCGAGCAGTACTTC. Encoded protein: CASSLLGTFVEQYF.

The genes are TRBV7-9 and TRBJ1-1, with D maybe TRBD1 (5 bases). CDR1 is SEHNR, CDR2 FQNEAQ, per germline (reference sequence). The V end was cut by 5 bases, the J end by 1 base, with 8 bases between. The CDR3 sequence is 13 residues long. The CDR3 DNA follows: TGTGCCAGCAGCCCTCAGGGGAACACTGAAGCTTTCTTT. Its translation: CASSPQGNTEAFF.

This chain joins TRBV18 and TRBJ1-2; the match to TRBD1 covers 7 bases. This CDR3 is 16 amino acids long. Germline CDR1 is KGHSH and CDR2 is LQKENI. The trim removed 4 bases at V and 1 base at J, leaving 9 bases unmatched. CDR3 loop: CASSLGQVELNYGYTF. The CDR3 DNA reads as TGTGCCAGCTCACTCGGACAGGTCGAGCTTAACTATGGCTACACCTTC.

A word on this clone: The identical CDR3 is also encoded by other nucleotide sequences in the sample. The genes are TRBV18 and TRBJ2-3; 13 nucleotides agree with TRBD2. Germline trimming cut 3 bases from V and 4 bases from J; bases unmatched to any gene: 1. CDR1 is KGHSH and CDR2 is LQKENI in the germline V gene. The CDR3 covers 15 residues. CDR3 in amino acids: CASSPGLAGADTQYF. DNA of the CDR3: TGTGCCAGCTCACCCGGACTAGCGGGAGCAGATACGCAGTATTTT.

This clone is a singleton in its sample. The chain is built from TRBV18 and TRBJ2-5, with 8 bases lining up with TRBD1. V was clipped by 1 base and J by 5 bases; unmatched bases: 9. In germline, CDR1 is KGHSH, CDR2 LQKENI. The CDR3 is 16 residues long. CDR3 amino acids: CASSPRTGNRGETQYF. DNA for the CDR3: TGTGCCAGCTCACCACGGACAGGGAATCGGGGGGAGACCCAGTACTTC.

The chain employs TRBV19 and TRBJ1-5, with 8 nucleotides matching TRBD1. V trimming: 6 bases; J trimming: 0 bases; junction bases outside the gene matches: 7. This CDR3 is built from 16 residues. Per the germline V gene, CDR1 is LNHDA and CDR2 is SQIVND (reference sequence). The CDR3 DNA follows: TGTGCCAGTAGGGTGGGGACAGGACATAGCAATCAGCCCCAGCATTTT. This codes for CASRVGTGHSNQPQHF. Full variable domain (rest looked up from reference TRBV19 and TRBJ1-5): DGGITQSPKYLFRKEGQNVTLSCEQNLNHDAMYWYRQDPGQGLRLIYYSQIVNDFQKGDIAEGYSVSREKKESFPLTVTSAQKNPTAFYLCASRVGTGHSNQPQHFGDGTRLSIL.